This TCR beta chain was identified during a study of CD4 and CD8 cells across lung adenocarcinoma regions. CDR1 MNHNS and CDR2 SASEGT come from the germline V gene. V lost 1 base to trimming and J lost 5 bases, with 26 bases between them. CDR3 length: 19 residues. TCRdb reanalysed the PCR reads using MiXCR and keeps one entry per CDR3 protein. The sample yields fewer than 20,000 distinct CDR3 sequences, approximately 50% seen once. This sequence was found in a female donor with lung adenocarcinoma. The CD4 and CD8 labels of this study may be unreliable. Material: CD8+ T cells from the center of a lung tumor. This chain connects TRBV6-1 to TRBJ1-2, with D perhaps matching TRBD1 (5 bases). CDR3 DNA: TGTGCCAGCAGTGAAGATCCTGGGATGTATAAGGGGTCGGAGTATGGCTACACCTTC. It codes for CASSEDPGMYKGSEYGYTF.